This T cell receptor (beta chain) appears in the sequencing data of a study of esophageal squamous cell carcinoma under preoperative chemotherapy. Looking at the study overall: TCR repertoires were profiled from both peripheral blood T cells and tumor-infiltrating lymphocytes. Study-wide points: Peripheral T cells showed a significant TCR diversity increase after chemotherapy, unlike tumor-infiltrating lymphocytes. After treatment, tumor-infiltrating lymphocytes seemed to come partly from incoming peripheral T cells, not only local changes.

As concerns this clonotype: Its antigen is currently unknown.

Sample time point: before preoperative PTX-NDP chemotherapy. CDR3 size: 13 residues. CDR1 and CDR2 (germline): MNHEY, SMNVEV (reference sequence). The V end was cut by 6 bases, the J end by 11 bases, with 19 bases between. A single record per CDR3 protein comes from TCRdb applying MiXCR to the PCR reads. This table has just over 30,000 distinct CDR3 sequences, under 55% appearing once. The chain combines TRBV27 with TRBJ2-5; tentative D call: TRBD2 (6 bases). This clonotype was obtained from a human donor with esophageal squamous cell carcinoma. The donor label of this sample is uncertain. This material was obtained from a patient given preoperative chemotherapy. CDR3 loop: CASRSYRGIEQYF. The CDR3 DNA sequence: TGTGCCAGCAGATCCTACCGGGGGATAGAGCAGTACTTC.